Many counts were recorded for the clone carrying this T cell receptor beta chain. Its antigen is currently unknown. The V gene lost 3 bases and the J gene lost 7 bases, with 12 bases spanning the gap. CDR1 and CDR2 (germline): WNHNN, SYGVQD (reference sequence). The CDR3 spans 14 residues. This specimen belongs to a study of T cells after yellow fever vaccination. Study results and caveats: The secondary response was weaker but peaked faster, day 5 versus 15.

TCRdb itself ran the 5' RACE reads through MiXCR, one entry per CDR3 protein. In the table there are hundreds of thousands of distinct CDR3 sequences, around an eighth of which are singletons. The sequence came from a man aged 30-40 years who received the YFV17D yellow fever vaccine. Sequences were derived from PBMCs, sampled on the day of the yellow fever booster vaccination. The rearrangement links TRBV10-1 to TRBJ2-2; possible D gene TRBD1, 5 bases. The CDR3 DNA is TGCGCCAGCAGTGATGTGGGGCGCGGCGGGGAGCTGTTTTTT. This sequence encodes CASSDVGRGGELFF.